The T cell receptor (beta chain) described here comes from a study of blood T cells in healthy people across ages. Study-level results: Researchers said unsorted PBMCs prevented a conclusive naive versus antigen-experienced comparison.

About 10 milliliters of peripheral blood were drawn from each donor into EDTA-treated tubes. PBMCs numbering at least 7 million were isolated per sample. Per the germline V gene, CDR1 is SGDLS and CDR2 is YYNGEE. V was pared by 2 bases and J by 4 bases, with 6 bases between. This CDR3 is 13 amino acids long. Primed by a sample-barcoded 5' primer and a J-beta primer mix, a second PCR proceeded for 7 to 11 cycles. TCRdb recomputed calls from the 5' RACE reads with MiXCR, one row per CDR3 protein. Of approximately 1.5 million distinct CDR3 sequences in the sample, roughly 43% were seen once. This clonotype was counted between two and nine times. Its antigen is not known.

The TCR was taken from a woman younger than 30 in good health. The sequenced sample consisted of blood. The genes are TRBV9 and TRBJ1-4; D gene unclear. The CDR3 loop is CASSVGNNEKLFF. DNA of the CDR3: TGTGCCAGCAGCGTCGGGAATAATGAAAAACTGTTTTTT.